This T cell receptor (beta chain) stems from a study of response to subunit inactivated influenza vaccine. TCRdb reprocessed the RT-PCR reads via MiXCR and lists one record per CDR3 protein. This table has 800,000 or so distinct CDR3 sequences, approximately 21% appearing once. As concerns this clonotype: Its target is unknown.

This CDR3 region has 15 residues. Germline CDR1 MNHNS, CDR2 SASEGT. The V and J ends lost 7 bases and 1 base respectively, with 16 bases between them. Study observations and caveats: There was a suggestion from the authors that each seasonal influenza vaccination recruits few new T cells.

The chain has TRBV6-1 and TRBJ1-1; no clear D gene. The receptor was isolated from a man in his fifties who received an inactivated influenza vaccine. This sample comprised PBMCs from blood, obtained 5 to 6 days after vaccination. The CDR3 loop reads CASTSAGVGNTEAFF. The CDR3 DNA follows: TGTGCCAGCACCTCTGCCGGTGTCGGGAACACTGAAGCTTTCTTT.